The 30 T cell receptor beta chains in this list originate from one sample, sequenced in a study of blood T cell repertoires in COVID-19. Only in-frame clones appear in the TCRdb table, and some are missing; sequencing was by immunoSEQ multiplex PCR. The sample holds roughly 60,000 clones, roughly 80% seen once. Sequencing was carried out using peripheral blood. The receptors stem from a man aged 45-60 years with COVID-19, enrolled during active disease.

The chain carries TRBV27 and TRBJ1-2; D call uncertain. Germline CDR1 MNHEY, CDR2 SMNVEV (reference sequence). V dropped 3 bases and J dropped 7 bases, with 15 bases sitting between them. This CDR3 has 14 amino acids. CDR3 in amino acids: CASSFVLGMGGYTF. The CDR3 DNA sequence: TGTGCCAGCAGTTTTGTTCTGGGCATGGGTGGCTACACCTTC.

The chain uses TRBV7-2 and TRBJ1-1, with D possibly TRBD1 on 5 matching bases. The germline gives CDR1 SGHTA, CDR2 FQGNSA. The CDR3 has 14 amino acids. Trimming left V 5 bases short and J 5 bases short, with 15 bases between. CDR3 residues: CASSPQGAGTEAFF. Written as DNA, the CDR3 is TGTGCCAGCAGCCCTCAGGGCGCCGGAACTGAAGCTTTCTTT. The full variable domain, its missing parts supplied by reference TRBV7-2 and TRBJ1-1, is GAGVSQSPSNKVTEKGKDVELRCDPISGHTALYWYRQSLGQGLEFLIYFQGNSAPDKSGLPSDRFSAERTGGSVSTLTIQRTQQEDSAVYLCASSPQGAGTEAFFGQGTRLTVV.

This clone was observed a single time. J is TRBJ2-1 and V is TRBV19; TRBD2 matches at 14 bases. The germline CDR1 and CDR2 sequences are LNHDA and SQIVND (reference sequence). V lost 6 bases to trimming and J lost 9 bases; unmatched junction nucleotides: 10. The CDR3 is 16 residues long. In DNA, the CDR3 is TGTGCCAGTAGACCCCCGGGACTAGCGGGAGCTAGTGAGCAGTTCTTC. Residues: CASRPPGLAGASEQFF.

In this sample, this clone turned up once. CDR3 region: CASSEVLNTEAFF. In DNA form, the CDR3 reads TGTGCCAGCAGTGAAGTCTTGAACACTGAAGCTTTCTTT. The chain couples TRBV6-1 to TRBJ1-1; D is ambiguous. The CDR3 runs to 13 residues. V lost 1 base and J lost 0, with 3 bases in between. Per germline, CDR1 MNHNS and CDR2 SASEGT.

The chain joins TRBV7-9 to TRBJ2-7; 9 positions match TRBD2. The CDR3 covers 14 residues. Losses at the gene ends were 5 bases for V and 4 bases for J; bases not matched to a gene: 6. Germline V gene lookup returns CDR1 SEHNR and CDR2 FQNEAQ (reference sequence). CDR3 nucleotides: TGTGCCAGCAGCCCTTCTACTAGCGGGTACGAGCAGTACTTC. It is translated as CASSPSTSGYEQYF.

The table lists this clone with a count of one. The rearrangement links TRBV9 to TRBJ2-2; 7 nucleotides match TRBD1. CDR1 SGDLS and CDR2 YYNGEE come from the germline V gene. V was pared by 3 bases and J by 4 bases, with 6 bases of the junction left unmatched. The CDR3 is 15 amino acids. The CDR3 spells CASSAMGTVTGELFF. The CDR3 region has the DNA TGTGCCAGCAGCGCGATGGGGACAGTCACCGGGGAGCTGTTTTTT.

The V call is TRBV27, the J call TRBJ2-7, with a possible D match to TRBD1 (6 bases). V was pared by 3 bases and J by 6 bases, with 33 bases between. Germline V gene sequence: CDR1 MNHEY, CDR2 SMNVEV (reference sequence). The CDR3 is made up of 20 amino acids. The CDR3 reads CASSFSRDRSKARTTAEQYF. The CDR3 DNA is TGTGCCAGCAGTTTCTCCCGCGACAGGAGCAAGGCCCGAACCACCGCCGAGCAGTACTTC.

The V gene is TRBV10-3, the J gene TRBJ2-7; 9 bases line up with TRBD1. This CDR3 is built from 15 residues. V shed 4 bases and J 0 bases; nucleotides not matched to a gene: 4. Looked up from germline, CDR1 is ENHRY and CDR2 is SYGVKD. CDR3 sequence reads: CAISGGQGRSYEQYF. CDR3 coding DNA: TGTGCCATCAGTGGGGGACAGGGTCGCTCCTACGAGCAGTACTTC.

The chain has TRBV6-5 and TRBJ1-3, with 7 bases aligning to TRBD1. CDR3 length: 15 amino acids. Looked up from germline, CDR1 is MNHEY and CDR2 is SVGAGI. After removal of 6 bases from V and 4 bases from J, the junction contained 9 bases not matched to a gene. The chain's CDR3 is CASREGQGGGNTIYF. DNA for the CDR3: TGTGCCAGCAGGGAGGGGCAGGGGGGAGGAAACACCATATATTTT.

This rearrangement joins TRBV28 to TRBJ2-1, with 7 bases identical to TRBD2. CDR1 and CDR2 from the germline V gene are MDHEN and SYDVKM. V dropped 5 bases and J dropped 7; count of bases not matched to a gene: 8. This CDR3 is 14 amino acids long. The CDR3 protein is CASSKRGFFNEQFF. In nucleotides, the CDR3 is TGTGCCAGCAGTAAGCGGGGTTTTTTTAATGAGCAGTTCTTC.

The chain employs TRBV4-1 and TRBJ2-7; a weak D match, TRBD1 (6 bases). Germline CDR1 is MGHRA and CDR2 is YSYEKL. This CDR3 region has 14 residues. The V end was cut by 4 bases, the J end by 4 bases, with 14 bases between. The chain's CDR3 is CASSRGQKEYEQYF. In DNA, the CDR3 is TGCGCCAGCAGCCGCGGACAGAAGGAGTACGAGCAGTACTTC.

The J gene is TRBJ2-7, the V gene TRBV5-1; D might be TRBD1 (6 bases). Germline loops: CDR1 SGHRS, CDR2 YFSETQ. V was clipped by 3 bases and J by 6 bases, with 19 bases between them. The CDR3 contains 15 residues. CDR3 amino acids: CASSYDSGALGEQYF. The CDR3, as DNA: TGCGCCAGCAGCTACGATTCAGGGGCGCTGGGCGAGCAGTACTTC.

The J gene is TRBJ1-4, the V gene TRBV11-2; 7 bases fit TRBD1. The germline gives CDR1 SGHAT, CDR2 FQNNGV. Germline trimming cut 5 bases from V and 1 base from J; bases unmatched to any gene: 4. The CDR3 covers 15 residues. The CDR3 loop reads CASSPQGRTNEKLFF. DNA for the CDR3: TGTGCCAGCAGCCCACAGGGGAGAACTAATGAAAAACTGTTTTTT.

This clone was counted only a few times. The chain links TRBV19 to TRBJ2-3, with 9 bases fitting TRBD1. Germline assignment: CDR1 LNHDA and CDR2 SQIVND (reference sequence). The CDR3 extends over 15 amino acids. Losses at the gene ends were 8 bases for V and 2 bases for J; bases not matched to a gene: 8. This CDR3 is CASSTGGKTTDTQYF. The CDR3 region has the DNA TGTGCCAGTTCAACAGGGGGCAAGACCACAGATACGCAGTATTTT.

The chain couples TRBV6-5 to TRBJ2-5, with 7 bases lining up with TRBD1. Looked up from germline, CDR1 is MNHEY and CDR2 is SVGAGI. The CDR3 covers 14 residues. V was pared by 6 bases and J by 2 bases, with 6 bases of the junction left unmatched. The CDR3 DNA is TGTGCCAGCAGCGCGACAGGGCTACAAGAGACCCAGTACTTC. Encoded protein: CASSATGLQETQYF.

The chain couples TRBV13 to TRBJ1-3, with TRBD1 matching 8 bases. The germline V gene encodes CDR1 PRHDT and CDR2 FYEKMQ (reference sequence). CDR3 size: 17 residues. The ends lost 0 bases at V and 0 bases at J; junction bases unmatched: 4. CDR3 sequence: CASSLGQGAFSGNTIYF. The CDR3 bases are TGTGCCAGCAGCTTAGGGCAGGGGGCGTTCTCTGGAAACACCATATATTTT.

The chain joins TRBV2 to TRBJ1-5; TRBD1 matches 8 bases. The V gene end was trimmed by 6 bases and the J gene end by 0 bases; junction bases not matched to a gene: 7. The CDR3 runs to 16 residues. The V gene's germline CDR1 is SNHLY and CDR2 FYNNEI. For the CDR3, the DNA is TGTGCCAGCAGCCCGGGGACAGGTCTTAGCAATCAGCCCCAGCATTTT. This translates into CASSPGTGLSNQPQHF.

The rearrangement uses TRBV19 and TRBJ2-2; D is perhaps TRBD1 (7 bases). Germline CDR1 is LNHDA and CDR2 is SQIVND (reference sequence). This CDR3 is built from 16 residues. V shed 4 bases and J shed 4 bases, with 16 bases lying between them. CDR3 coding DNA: TGTGCCAGTAGTAAGGGGGGACAGAGATCCACCGGGGAGCTGTTTTTT. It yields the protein CASSKGGQRSTGELFF.

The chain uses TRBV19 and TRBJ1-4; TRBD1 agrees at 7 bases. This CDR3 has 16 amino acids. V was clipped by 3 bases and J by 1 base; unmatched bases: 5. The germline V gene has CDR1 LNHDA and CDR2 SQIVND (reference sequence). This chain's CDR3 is CASSIRRGRTNEKLFF. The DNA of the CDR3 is TGTGCCAGTAGTATCCGGAGGGGGCGAACTAATGAAAAACTGTTTTTT.

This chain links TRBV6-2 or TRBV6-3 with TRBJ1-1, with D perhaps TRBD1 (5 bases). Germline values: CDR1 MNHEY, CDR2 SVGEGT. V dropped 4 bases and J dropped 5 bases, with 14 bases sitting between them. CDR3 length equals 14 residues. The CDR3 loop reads CASSWFDRGTEAFF. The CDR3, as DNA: TGTGCCAGCAGTTGGTTCGATAGGGGAACTGAAGCTTTCTTT.

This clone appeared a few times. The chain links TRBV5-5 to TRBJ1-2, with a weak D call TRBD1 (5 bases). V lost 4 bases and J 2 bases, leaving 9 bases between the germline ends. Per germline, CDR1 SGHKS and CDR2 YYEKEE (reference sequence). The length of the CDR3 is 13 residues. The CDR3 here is CASSLSGNYGYTF. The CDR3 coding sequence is TGTGCCAGCAGCCTCTCAGGGAACTATGGCTACACCTTC.

The CDR3, as DNA: TGTGCCAGCAGCTCCGCGAACACCGGGGAGCTGTTTTTT. It codes for CASSSANTGELFF. This chain uses TRBV6-4 with TRBJ2-2; D gene uncertain. Trimming shortened V by 6 bases and J by 0 bases, and 5 bases separated the two germline ends. CDR1 and CDR2 from the germline V gene are MRHNA and SNTAGT. The CDR3 is 13 amino acids.

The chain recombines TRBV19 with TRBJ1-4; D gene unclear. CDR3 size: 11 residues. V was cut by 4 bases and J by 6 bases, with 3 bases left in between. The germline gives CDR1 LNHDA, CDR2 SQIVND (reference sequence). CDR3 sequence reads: CASSTYEKLFF. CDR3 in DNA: TGTGCCAGTAGTACTTATGAAAAACTGTTTTTT.

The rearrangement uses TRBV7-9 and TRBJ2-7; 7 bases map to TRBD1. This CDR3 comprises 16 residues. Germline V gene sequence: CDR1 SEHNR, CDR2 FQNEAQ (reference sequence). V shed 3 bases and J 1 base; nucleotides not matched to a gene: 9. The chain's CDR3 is CASSLGEGQRSYEQYF. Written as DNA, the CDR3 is TGTGCCAGCAGCTTGGGTGAGGGACAGAGGTCCTACGAGCAGTACTTC. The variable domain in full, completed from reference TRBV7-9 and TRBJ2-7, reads DTGVSQNPRHKITKRGQNVTFRCDPISEHNRLYWYRQTLGQGPEFLTYFQNEAQLEKSRLLSDRFSAERPKGSFSTLEIQRTEQGDSAMYLCASSLGEGQRSYEQYFGPGTRLTVT.

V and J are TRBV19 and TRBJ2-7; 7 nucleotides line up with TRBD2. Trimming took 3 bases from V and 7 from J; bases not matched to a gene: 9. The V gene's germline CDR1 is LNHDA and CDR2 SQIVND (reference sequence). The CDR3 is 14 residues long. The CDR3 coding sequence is TGTGCCAGTAGTATGTCTGCGGGAGTGGGTGAGCAGTACTTC. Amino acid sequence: CASSMSAGVGEQYF.

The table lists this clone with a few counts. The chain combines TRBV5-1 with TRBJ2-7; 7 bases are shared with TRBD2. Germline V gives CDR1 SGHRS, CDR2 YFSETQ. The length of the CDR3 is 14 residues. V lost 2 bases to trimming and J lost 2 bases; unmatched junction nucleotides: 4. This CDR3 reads CASSFGGSAYEQYF. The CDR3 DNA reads TGCGCCAGCAGCTTCGGCGGGAGCGCCTACGAGCAGTACTTC.

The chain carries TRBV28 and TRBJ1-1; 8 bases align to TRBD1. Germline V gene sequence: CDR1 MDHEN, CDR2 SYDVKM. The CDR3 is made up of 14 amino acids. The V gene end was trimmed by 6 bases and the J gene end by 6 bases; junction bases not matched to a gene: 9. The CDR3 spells CASRGQEGSSEAFF. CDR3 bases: TGTGCCAGCAGGGGACAGGAGGGTAGTTCTGAAGCTTTCTTT. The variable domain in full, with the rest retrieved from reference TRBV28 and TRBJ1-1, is DVKVTQSSRYLVKRTGEKVFLECVQDMDHENMFWYRQDPGLGLRLIYFSYDVKMKEKGDIPEGYSVSREKKERFSLILESASTNQTSMYLCASRGQEGSSEAFFGQGTRLTVV.

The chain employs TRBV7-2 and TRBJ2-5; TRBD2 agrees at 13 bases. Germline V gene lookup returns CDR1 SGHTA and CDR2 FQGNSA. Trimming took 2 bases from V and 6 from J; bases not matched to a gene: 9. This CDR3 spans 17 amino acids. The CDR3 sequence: CASSLKLAGGPGKTQYF. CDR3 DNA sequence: TGTGCCAGCAGCTTAAAACTAGCGGGAGGGCCGGGGAAGACCCAGTACTTC.

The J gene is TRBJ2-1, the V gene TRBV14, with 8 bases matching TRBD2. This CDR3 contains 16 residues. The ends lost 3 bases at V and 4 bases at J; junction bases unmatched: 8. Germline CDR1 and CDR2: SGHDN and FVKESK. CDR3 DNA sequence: TGTGCCAGCAGCCAGGCCGGGACTAGGAGTTACAATGAGCAGTTCTTC. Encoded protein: CASSQAGTRSYNEQFF.

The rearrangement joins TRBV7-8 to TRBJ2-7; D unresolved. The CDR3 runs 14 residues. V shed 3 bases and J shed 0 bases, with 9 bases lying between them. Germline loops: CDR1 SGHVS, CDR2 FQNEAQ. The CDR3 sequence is CASSFGQNSYEQYF. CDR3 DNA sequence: TGTGCCAGCAGCTTTGGGCAGAACTCCTACGAGCAGTACTTC.